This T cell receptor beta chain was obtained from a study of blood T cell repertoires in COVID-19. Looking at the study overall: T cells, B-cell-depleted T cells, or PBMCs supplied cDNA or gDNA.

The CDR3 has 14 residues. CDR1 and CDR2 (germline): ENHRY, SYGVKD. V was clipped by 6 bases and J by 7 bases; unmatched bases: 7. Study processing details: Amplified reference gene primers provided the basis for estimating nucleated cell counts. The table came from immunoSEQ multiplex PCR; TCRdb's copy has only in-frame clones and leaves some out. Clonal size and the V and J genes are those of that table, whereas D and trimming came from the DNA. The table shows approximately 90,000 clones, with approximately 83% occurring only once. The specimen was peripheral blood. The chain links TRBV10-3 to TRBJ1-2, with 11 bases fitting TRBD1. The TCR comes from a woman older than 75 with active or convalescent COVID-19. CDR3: CAIRPGQGVGGYTF. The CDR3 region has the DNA TGTGCCATCAGACCGGGACAGGGGGTCGGTGGCTACACCTTC.